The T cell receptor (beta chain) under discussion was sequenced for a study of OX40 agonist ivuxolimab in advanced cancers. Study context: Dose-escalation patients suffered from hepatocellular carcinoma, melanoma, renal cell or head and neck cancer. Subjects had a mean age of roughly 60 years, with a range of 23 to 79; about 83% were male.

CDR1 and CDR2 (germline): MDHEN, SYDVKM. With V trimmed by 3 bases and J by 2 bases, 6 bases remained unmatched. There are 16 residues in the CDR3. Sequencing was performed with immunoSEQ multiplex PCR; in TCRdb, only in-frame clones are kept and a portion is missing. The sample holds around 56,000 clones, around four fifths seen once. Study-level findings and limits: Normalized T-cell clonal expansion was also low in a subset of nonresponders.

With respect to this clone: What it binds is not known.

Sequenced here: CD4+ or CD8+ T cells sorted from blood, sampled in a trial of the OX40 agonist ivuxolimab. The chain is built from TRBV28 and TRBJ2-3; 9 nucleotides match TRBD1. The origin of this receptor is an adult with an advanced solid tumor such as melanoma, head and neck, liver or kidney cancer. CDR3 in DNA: TGTGCCAGCAGTTTTTGGGGACAGGGCTACACAGATACGCAGTATTTT. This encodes CASSFWGQGYTDTQYF. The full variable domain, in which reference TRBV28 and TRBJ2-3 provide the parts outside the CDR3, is DVKVTQSSRYLVKRTGEKVFLECVQDMDHENMFWYRQDPGLGLRLIYFSYDVKMKEKGDIPEGYSVSREKKERFSLILESASTNQTSMYLCASSFWGQGYTDTQYFGPGTRLTVL.